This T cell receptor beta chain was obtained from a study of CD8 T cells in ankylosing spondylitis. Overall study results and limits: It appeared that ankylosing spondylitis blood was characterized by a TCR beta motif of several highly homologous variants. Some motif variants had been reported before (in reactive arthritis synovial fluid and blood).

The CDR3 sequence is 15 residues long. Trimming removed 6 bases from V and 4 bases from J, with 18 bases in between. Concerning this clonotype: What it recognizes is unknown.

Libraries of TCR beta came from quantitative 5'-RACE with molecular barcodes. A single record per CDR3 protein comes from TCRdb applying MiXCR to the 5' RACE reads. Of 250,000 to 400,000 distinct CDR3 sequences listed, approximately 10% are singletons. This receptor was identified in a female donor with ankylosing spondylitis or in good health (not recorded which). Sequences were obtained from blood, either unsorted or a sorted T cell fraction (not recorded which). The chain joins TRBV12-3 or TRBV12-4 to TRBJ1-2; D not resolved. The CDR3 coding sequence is TGTGCCAGCAGCCCAGAATCCTCCGGGAGCTATGGCTACACCTTC. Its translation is CASSPESSGSYGYTF.